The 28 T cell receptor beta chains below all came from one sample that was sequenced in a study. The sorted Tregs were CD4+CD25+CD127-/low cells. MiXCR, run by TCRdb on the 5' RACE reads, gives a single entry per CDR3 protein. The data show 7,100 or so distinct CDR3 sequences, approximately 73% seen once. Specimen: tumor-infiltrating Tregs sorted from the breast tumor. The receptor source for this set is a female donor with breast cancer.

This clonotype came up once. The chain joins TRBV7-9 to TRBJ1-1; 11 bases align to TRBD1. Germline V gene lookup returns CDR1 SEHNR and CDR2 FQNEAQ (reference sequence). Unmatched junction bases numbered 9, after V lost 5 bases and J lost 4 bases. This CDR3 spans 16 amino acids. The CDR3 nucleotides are TGTGCCAGCAGCAAGGACAGGGGGCGAAGAGGCACTGAAGCTTTCTTT. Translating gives CASSKDRGRRGTEAFF.

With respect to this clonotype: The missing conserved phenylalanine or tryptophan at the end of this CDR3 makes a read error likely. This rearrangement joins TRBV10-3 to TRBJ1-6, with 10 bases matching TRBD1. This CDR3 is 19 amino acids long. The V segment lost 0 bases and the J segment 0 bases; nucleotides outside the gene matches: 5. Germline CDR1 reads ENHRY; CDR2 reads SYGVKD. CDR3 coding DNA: TGTGCCATCAGTGAGTCGGGACAGGGGCCCCGCTCCTATAATTCACCCCTCCACTGT. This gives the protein CAISESGQGPRSYNSPLHC.

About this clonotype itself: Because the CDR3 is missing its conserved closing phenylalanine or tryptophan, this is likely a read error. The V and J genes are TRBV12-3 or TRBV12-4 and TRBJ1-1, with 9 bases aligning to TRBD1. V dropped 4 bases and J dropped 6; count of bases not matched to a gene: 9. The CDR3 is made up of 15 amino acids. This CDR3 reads CASSWGDRAGAEAFS. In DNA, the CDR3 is TGTGCCAGCAGTTGGGGGGACAGGGCTGGGGCTGAAGCTTTCTCT.

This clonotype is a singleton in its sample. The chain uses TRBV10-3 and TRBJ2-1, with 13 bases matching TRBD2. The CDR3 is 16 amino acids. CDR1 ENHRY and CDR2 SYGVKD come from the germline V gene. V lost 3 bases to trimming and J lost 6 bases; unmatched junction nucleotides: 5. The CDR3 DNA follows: TGTGCCATCAGTGAACGGACTAGCGGGAGTGTCAATGAGCAGTTCTTC. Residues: CAISERTSGSVNEQFF.

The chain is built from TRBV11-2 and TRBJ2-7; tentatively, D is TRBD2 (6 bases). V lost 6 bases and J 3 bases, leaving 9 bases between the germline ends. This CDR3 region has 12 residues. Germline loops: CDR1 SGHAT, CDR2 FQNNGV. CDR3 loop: CASRRDDYEQYF. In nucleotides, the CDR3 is TGTGCCAGCAGGCGGGACGACTACGAGCAGTACTTC.

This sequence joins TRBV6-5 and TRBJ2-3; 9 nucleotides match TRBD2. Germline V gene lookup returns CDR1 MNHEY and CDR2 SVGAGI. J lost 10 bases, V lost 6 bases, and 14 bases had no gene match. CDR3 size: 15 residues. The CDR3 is CASRSLAGPREAQYF. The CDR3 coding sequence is TGTGCCAGCAGAAGCCTAGCGGGGCCTCGGGAGGCGCAGTATTTT.

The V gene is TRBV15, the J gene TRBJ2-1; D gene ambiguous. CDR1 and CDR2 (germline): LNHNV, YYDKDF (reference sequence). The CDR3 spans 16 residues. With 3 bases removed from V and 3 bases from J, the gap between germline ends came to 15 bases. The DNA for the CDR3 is TGTGCCACCAGCAGGGATGGAGACAATTTCTACAATGAGCAGTTCTTC. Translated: CATSRDGDNFYNEQFF.

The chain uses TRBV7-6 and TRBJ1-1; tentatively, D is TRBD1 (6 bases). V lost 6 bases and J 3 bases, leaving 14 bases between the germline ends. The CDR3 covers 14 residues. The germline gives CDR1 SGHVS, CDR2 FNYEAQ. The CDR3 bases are TGTGCCAGCAGACGGGACAATATGGACACTGAAGCTTTCTTT. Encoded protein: CASRRDNMDTEAFF.

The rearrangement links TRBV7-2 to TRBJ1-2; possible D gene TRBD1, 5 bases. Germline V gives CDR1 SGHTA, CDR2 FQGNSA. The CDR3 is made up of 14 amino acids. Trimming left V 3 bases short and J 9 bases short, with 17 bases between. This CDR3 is CASSLASAGYRYTF. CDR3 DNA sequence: TGTGCCAGCAGCTTGGCCTCGGCAGGGTATCGCTACACCTTC.

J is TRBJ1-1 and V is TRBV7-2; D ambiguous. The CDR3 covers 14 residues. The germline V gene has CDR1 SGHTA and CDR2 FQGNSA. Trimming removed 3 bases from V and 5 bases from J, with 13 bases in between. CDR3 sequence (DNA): TGTGCCAGCAGCTTTCGTGCTAGGATTACTGAAGCTTTCTTT. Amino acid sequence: CASSFRARITEAFF.

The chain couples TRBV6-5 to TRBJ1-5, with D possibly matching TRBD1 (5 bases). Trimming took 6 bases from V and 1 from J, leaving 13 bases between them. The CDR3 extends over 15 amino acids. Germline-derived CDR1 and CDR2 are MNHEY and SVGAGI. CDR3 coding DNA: TGTGCCAGCAGCCGGGGGTCTCGGAGCAATCAGCCCCAGCATTTT. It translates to CASSRGSRSNQPQHF.

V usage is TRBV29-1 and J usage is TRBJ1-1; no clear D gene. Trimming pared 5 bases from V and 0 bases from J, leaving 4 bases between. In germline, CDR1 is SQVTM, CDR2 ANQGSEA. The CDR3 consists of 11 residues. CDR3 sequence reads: CSVRVNTEAFF. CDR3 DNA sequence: TGCAGCGTTAGGGTGAACACTGAAGCTTTCTTT.

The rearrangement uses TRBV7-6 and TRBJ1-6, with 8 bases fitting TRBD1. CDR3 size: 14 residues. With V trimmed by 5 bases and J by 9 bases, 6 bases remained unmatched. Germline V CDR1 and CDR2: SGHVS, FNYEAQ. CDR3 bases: TGTGCCAGCAGCCCAGGGGGCGAAGGTTCACCCCTCCACTTT. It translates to CASSPGGEGSPLHF.

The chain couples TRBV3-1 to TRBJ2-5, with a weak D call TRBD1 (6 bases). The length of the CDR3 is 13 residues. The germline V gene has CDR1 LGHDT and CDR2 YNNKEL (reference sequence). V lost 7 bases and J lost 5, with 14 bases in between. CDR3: CASTPTGAETQYF. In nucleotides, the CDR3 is TGTGCCAGCACCCCGACAGGAGCCGAGACCCAGTACTTC.

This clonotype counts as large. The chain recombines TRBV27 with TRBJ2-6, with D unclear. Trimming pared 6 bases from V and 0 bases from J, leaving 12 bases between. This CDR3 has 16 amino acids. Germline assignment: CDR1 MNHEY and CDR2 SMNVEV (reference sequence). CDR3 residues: CASRHGRTSGANVLTF. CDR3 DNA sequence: TGTGCCAGCAGACACGGACGGACCTCTGGGGCCAACGTCCTGACTTTC.

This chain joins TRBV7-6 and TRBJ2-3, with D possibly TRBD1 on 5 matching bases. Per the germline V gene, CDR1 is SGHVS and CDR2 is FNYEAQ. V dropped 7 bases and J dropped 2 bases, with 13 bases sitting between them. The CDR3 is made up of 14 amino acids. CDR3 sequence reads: CASTLGANTDTQYF. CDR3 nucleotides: TGTGCCAGCACCCTAGGGGCCAACACAGATACGCAGTATTTT.

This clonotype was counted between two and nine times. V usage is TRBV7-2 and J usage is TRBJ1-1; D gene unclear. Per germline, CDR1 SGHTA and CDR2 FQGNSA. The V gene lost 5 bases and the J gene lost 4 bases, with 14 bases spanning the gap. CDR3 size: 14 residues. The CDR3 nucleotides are TGTGCCAGCAGCCAGCAGGTCGACGGCACTGAAGCTTTCTTT. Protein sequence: CASSQQVDGTEAFF.

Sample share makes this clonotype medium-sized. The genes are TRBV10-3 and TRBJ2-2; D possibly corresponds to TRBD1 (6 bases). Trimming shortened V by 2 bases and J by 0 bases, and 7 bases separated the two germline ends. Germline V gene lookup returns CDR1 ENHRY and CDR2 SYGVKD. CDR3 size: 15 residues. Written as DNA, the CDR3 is TGTGCCATCAGTGAGAGGGGGACGAACACCGGGGAGCTGTTTTTT. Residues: CAISERGTNTGELFF.

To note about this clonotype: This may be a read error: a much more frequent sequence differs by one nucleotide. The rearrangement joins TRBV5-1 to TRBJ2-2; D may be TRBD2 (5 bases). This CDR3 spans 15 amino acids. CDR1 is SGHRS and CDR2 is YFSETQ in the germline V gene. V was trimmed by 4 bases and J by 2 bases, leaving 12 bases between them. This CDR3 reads CASSARTQNTGELFF. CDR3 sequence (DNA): TGCGCCAGCAGCGCCAGGACTCAAAACACCGGGGAGCTGTTTTTT.

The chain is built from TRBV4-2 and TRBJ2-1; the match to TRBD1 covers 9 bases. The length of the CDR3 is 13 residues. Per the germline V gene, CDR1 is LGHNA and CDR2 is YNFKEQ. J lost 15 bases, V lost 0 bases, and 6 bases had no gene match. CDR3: CASSQEPGQGLFF. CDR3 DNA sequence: TGTGCCAGCAGCCAAGAACCGGGACAGGGTCTGTTCTTC.

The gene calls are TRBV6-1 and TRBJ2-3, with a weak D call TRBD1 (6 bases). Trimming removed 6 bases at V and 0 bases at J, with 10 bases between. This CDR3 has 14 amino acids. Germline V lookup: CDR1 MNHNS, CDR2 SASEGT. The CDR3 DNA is TGTGCCAGCAGGGGGACAACTAGCACAGATACGCAGTATTTT. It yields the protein CASRGTTSTDTQYF.

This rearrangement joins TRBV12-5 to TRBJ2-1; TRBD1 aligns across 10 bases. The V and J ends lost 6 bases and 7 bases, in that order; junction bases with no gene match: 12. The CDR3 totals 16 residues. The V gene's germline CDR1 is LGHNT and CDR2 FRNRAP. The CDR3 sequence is CASGRLRDRGLNEQFF. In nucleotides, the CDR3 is TGTGCTAGTGGCAGGCTCCGGGACAGGGGCCTGAATGAGCAGTTCTTC. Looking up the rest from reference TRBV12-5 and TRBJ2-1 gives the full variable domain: DARVTQTPRHKVTEMGQEVTMRCQPILGHNTVFWYRQTMMQGLELLAYFRNRAPLDDSGMPKDRFSAEMPDATLATLKIQPSEPRDSAVYFCASGRLRDRGLNEQFFGPGTRLTVL.

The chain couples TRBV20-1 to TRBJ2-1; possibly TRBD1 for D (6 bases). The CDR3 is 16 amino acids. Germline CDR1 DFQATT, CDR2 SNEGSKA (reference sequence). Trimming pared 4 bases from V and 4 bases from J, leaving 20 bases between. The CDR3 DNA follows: TGCAGTGCTATCACGAACAGGGACCCCCTTTACAATGAGCAGTTCTTC. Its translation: CSAITNRDPLYNEQFF.

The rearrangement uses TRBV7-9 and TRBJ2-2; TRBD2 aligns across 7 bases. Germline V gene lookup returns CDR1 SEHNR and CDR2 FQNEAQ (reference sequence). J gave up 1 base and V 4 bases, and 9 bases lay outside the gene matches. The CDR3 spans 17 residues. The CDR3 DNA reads TGTGCCAGCAGCTCCCCCCGACTAGCAGGGAACACCGGGGAGCTGTTTTTT. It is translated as CASSSPRLAGNTGELFF.

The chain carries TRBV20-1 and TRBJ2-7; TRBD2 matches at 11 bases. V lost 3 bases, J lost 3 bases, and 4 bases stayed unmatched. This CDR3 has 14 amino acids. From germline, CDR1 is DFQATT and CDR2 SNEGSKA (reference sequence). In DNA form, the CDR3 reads TGCAGTGCTAGCTCAACTAGCGGGAGCTACGAGCAGTACTTC. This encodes CSASSTSGSYEQYF.

The CDR3 nucleotides read TGTGCCAGCAGCTTAGTACAGGGTGCAGATACGCAGTATTTT. Translation: CASSLVQGADTQYF. V usage is TRBV7-6 and J usage is TRBJ2-3; D is perhaps TRBD1 (6 bases). CDR1 SGHVS and CDR2 FNYEAQ come from the germline V gene. Deletions cut 1 base from V and 4 bases from J, with 9 bases between. The CDR3 runs to 14 residues.

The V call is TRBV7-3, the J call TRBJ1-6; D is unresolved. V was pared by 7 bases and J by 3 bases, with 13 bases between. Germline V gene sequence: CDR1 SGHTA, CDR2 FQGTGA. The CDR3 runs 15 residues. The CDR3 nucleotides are TGTGCCAGCACCCCTCCCCGGGACTATAATTCACCCCTCCACTTT. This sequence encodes CASTPPRDYNSPLHF. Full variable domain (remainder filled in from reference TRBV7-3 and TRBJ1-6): GAGVSQTPSNKVTEKGKYVELRCDPISGHTALYWYRQSLGQGPEFLIYFQGTGAADDSGLPNDRFFAVRPEGSVSTLKIQRTERGDSAVYLCASTPPRDYNSPLHFGNGTRLTVT.

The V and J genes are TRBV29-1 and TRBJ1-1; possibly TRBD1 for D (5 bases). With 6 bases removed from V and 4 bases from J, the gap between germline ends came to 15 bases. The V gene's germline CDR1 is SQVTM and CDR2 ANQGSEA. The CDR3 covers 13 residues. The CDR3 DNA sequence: TGCAGCGTCCCGCGGGGGAAAGGCACTGAAGCTTTCTTT. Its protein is CSVPRGKGTEAFF.